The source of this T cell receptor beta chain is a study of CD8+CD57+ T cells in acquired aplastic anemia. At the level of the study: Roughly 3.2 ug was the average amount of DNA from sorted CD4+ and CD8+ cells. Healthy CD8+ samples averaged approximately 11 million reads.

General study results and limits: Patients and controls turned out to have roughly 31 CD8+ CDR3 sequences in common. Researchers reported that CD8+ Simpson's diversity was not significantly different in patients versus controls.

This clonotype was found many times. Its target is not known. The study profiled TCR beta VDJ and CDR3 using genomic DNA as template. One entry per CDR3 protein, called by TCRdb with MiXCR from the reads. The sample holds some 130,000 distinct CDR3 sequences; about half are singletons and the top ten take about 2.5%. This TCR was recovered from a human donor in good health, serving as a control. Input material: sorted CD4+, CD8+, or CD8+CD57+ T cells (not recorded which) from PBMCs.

CDR3: CASSYTGYEKLFF. Written as DNA, the CDR3 is TGTGCCAGCAGTTACACAGGGTATGAAAAACTGTTTTTT. J is TRBJ1-4 and V is TRBV6-6, with D possibly matching TRBD1 (6 bases). Trimming removed 2 bases at V and 6 bases at J, with 7 bases between. The CDR3 runs 13 residues. The germline V gene has CDR1 MNHNY and CDR2 SVGAGI (reference sequence).